This T cell receptor (beta chain) was recorded in a study of STAT5B mutations in CD4+ large granular lymphocyte leukemia. Study findings and constraints: Patient CD4-sorted repertoires looked more clonal than healthy CD4+ repertoires, even without putative leukemic clones.

The protocol was immunoSEQ multiplex PCR, while the TCRdb copy is restricted to in-frame clones and leaves out a portion. Of some 38,000 clones listed, 75% to 85% were seen once; the top ten hold 0.45% to 0.55%. This clone was counted between two and nine times. The target antigen is unknown. The V gene end was trimmed by 4 bases and the J gene end by 4 bases; junction bases not matched to a gene: 12. Germline V gives CDR1 SGDLS, CDR2 YYNGEE. This CDR3 region has 18 residues. The material sequenced was CD4+ T cells from blood buffy coats. This clonotype originated in a human donor in good health. The rearrangement links TRBV9 to TRBJ2-2; TRBD2 aligns across 11 bases. CDR3 sequence reads: CASSIQLAGAQGTGELFF. The CDR3 DNA reads TGTGCCAGCAGCATACAACTAGCGGGGGCCCAGGGCACCGGGGAGCTGTTTTTT.